What follows describes a single TCR beta chain. The CDR3 extends over 15 amino acids. Germline trimming cut 11 bases from V and 0 bases from J; bases unmatched to any gene: 10. Germline lookup yields CDR1 SNHLY and CDR2 FYNNEI. The data were obtained in a study of OX40 agonist ivuxolimab in advanced cancers. Study context: About 40% of patients had received prior checkpoint inhibitor therapy.

Profiled with immunoSEQ multiplex PCR; TCRdb holds only in-frame clones, not every one. The top ten hold approximately 7.7% of the sample, which has tens of thousands of clones, more than 85% seen once. This TCR was sampled from an adult with an advanced solid tumor such as melanoma, head and neck, liver or kidney cancer. Sequenced material: CD4+ or CD8+ T cells sorted from blood, taken in a trial of the OX40 agonist ivuxolimab. The rearrangement uses TRBV2 and TRBJ1-1; TRBD1 aligns across 9 bases. CDR3 sequence (DNA): TGTGCCGGCCTACAGGGGGCCTCCTTGAACACTGAAGCTTTCTTT. Translation gives CAGLQGASLNTEAFF.